This record covers a single T cell receptor (beta chain). The conserved closing phenylalanine or tryptophan is absent in this CDR3, likely reflecting a read error. The entry originates in a study of T cells in Graves' hyperthyroidism and ophthalmopathy. Germline lookup yields CDR1 MNHEY and CDR2 SMNVEV (reference sequence). The trim removed 10 bases at V and 4 bases at J, leaving 4 bases unmatched. The CDR3 is made up of 13 amino acids. Regions amplified from RNA transcripts were the TCR beta CDR3 regions. In the first-round RT-PCR of the TCR CDR3, the HTBI primer set was used. A single record per CDR3 protein comes from TCRdb applying MiXCR to the multiplex PCR reads. This table has around 580,000 distinct CDR3 sequences, 16% appearing once. Patients aged 18 to 65 had newly diagnosed hyperthyroidism that had lasted under 2 months.

This rearrangement joins TRBV27 to TRBJ2-1, with 10 bases lining up with TRBD2. The sample comprised blood. This sequence was found in a woman in her late teens or twenties with Graves' hyperthyroidism. DNA of the CDR3: TGTGCCAATCCTAGCGGGAGTTACAATGAGCAGTTCTCC. Its translation: CANPSGSYNEQFS.